This TCR beta chain derives from a study of regulatory T cells in long-lasting Graves disease. Noted time point: newly diagnosed GD, antithyroid drugs for less than 3 months. The TCR library used RNA extracted from PBMCs. This clonotype was counted between two and nine times. From germline, CDR1 is SGHAT and CDR2 FQNNGV. The V and J ends lost 5 bases and 8 bases respectively, with 12 bases between them. The CDR3 has 13 residues. CDR3-region Arm-PCR and iRepertoire HTBI primers produced the TCR beta libraries. MiXCR was run by TCRdb on the multiplex PCR reads, yielding one entry per CDR3 protein. Of over 300,000 distinct CDR3 sequences in the sample, 15% were seen once.

The rearrangement joins TRBV11-2 to TRBJ2-2; D gene uncertain. The receptor was isolated from a female donor with Graves disease. The material was peripheral blood mononuclear cells (PBMCs), obtained at new diagnosis, from a patient treated with antithyroid drugs. The CDR3 sequence: CASSPNTEGELFF. CDR3 coding DNA: TGTGCCAGCAGCCCAAACACGGAAGGGGAGCTGTTTTTT.